This TCR beta chain emerged from a study of T-cell reconstitution after alpha-beta-depleted transplantation in children. As for this clonotype: Its antigen is still unknown.

Study results and limitations: Newly produced T cells mostly provided counts and TCRbeta diversity after one year, as hyperexpanded clones declined. Some patients showed high day-60 TCRbeta diversity, which derived from surviving recipient T cells and thymic progenitors. Approximately two months post-transplant, alpha-beta T cells reportedly originated from several hundred expanded graft clones.

CDR3 size: 20 residues. Trimming took 0 bases from V and 0 from J; bases not matched to a gene: 11. The germline V gene encodes CDR1 SGHNT and CDR2 YYREEE (reference sequence). During its preparation, the TCRbeta library received unique molecular identifiers. From the PCR reads, TCRdb called clonotypes with MiXCR, one entry per CDR3 protein. This sample yields 450,000 to 700,000 distinct CDR3 sequences, of which 25% to 30% are seen a single time; around 36% belongs to the top ten. The receptor's source is a boy less than two years old with Wiskott-Aldrich syndrome, due to receive a stem cell transplant. This chain joins TRBV5-4 and TRBJ2-1, with 11 bases lining up with TRBD2. The sample was PBMCs, taken before TCRalphabeta/CD19-depleted stem cell transplant. CDR3 region: CASSLGLAGGPTSSYNEQFF. In DNA form, the CDR3 reads TGTGCCAGCAGCTTGGGGCTAGCGGGAGGACCGACAAGCTCCTACAATGAGCAGTTCTTC.